The subject of this entry is one T cell receptor beta chain. The antigen is unknown. CD4+CD45RO+CD25- cells were isolated as memory CD4+ T cells. Overall study results and limits: Tumor memory CD4+ T cell TCR gene usage clustered with blood and lymph node memory CD4+ cells and lymph node naive CD4+ cells. Tumor-infiltrating Treg TCR alpha and beta sequences overlapped most with tumor naive CD4+ T cells, then blood naive.

Germline V gene lookup returns CDR1 ENHRY and CDR2 SYGVKD. V shed 4 bases and J shed 5 bases, with 8 bases lying between them. The CDR3 extends over 13 amino acids. Semi-nested PCR with Nested Universal Primer A followed constant-region reverse priming of full-length variable regions. TCRdb called the 5' RACE reads again in MiXCR, with one record for every CDR3 protein. The table lists 4,500 to 6,500 distinct CDR3 sequences, more than 50% of them singletons, with less than 4.5% in the top ten. Sample: memory CD4+ T cells sorted from blood. The subset is: memory CD4+ T cells, CD4+CD45RO+CD25-. This receptor was identified in a female donor with breast cancer. The chain carries TRBV10-3 and TRBJ2-2; tentative D call: TRBD2 (5 bases). CDR3 loop: CAISGGPTGELFF. CDR3 nucleotides: TGTGCCATCAGTGGAGGGCCAACCGGGGAGCTGTTTTTT.